This T cell receptor beta chain was recorded in a study of shared clonotypes between healthy human individuals. Every immunoSEQ plate was one replicate of a subset's evenly spread DNA. The authors' processing: Junction-only immunoSEQ data arrived without quality scores, meaning filtering differed. TCRdb's table, derived via immunoSEQ multiplex PCR, lists solely in-frame clones and lacks some. For V, J and clone size, that table is used; D and trimming come from the DNA. In the table there are millions of clones, 85% to 95% of which are singletons. The CDR3 is 16 residues long. Germline V gives CDR1 SGHRS, CDR2 YFSETQ. The V end lost 1 base, the J end lost 2 bases, and 13 bases lay between the germline ends. CD4+ cells yielded CD45RA+ naive and CD45RA-negative memory subsets.

Material for sequencing was naive CD4+ T cells from PBMCs. The subset here: CD45RA+ positively selected. The receptor's source is a man between 18 and 35 years old in good health. Some clones in this sample may be carry-over from other donors' samples. V and J are TRBV5-1 and TRBJ2-1; D could derive from TRBD1 or TRBD2 (5 bases each). In DNA, the CDR3 is TGCGCCAGCAGCTTGTCTGGGGACGGTGCCTACAATGAGCAGTTCTTC. This codes for CASSLSGDGAYNEQFF.